This T cell receptor (beta chain) was identified in a study of blood T cell repertoires in COVID-19. On the study more broadly: PBMCs, B-cell-depleted T cells, or T cells were the source of the cDNA or gDNA that made up the material.

The CDR3 extends over 14 amino acids. Per the germline V gene, CDR1 is SNHLY and CDR2 is FYNNEI. Trimming pared 3 bases from V and 5 bases from J, leaving 11 bases between. As processed by the authors: Scientists estimated how many nucleated cells there were by amplifying reference gene primers. Data came from immunoSEQ multiplex PCR; TCRdb stores just in-frame clones and leaves some out. V, J and clone size derive from that table, while D and trimming were established from the DNA sequence. This sample carries some 80,000 clones, roughly four fifths of them seen once, and the ten largest clones take 36%.

This TCR was recovered from a woman aged 70-85 years with acute or convalescent COVID-19. The sample comprised peripheral blood. This chain uses TRBV2 with TRBJ1-5; no reliable D call. This chain's CDR3 is CASSERGWDQPQHF. In nucleotides, the CDR3 is TGTGCCAGCAGTGAGAGAGGATGGGATCAGCCCCAGCATTTT.